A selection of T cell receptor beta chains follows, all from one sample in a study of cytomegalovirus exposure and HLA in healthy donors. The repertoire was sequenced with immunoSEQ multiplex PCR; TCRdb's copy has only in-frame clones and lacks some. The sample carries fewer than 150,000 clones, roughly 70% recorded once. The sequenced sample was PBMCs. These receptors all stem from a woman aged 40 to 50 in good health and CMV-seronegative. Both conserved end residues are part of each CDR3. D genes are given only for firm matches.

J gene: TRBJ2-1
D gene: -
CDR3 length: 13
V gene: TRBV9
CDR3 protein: CASSTGPGGEQFF

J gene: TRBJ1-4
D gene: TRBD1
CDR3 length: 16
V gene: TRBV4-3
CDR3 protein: CASSQDRGLGNEKLFF

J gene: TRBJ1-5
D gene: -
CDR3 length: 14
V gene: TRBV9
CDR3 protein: CALKGEQGHQPQHF

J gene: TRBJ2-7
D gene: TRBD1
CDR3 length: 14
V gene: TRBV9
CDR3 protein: CASSAGQGAVVQYF

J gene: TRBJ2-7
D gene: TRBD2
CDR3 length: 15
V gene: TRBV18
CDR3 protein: CASSPLAGGNYEQYF

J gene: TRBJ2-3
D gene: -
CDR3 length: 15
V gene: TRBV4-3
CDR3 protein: CASSQSGISTDTQYF

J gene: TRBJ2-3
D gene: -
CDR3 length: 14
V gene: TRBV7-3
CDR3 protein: CASSLARGTDTQYF

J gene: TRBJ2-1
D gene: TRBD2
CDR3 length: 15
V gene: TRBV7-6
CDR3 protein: CASSPSGGLRDEQFF

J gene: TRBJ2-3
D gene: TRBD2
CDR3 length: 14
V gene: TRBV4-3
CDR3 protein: CASSQIAGADTQYF

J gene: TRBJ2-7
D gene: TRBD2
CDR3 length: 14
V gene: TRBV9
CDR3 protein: CASSVAAAGYEQYF